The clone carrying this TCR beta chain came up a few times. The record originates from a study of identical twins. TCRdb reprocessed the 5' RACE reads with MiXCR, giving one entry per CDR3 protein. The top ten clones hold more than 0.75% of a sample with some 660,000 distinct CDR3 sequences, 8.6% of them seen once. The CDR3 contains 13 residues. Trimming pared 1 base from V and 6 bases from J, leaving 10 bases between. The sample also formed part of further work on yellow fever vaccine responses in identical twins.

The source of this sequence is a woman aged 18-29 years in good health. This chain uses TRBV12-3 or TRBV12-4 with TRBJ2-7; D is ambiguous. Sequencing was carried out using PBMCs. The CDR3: CASSLGLPSEQYF. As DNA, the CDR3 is TGTGCCAGCAGTTTAGGTCTGCCTAGCGAGCAGTACTTC.